The rows below give T cell receptor beta chains drawn from one sample of a study of blood T cell repertoires in COVID-19. This table comes from immunoSEQ multiplex PCR, and its TCRdb copy is limited to in-frame clones, with some not included. The table has 95,000 to 100,000 clones, more than 75% seen once. Specimen: peripheral blood. These receptors all stem from a woman aged 25 to 39 with acute or convalescent COVID-19. Each CDR3 is given with its conserved first and last residue. The D gene is left open where the match is weak. Only part of the rows carry a size: once, few, many, or a class if the clone is expanded.

J | size | V | D | CDR3 | DNA
TRBJ2-4 | . | TRBV25-1 | TRBD2 | CASGAGGTIQYF | TGTGCCAGCGGCGCGGGGGGAACCATTCAGTACTTC
TRBJ1-1 | . | TRBV5-6 | . | CASSLRGPGVTEAFF | TGTGCCAGCAGCTTAAGGGGCCCGGGTGTCACTGAAGCTTTCTTT
TRBJ1-1 | . | TRBV6-1 | . | CASSEGTWTEAFF | TGTGCCAGCAGTGAAGGGACATGGACTGAAGCTTTCTTT
TRBJ2-1 | . | TRBV18 | . | CASSPSSARIGEQFF | TGTGCCAGCTCACCGTCTAGCGCGAGGATCGGTGAGCAGTTCTTC
TRBJ2-7 | . | TRBV15 | TRBD2 | CATSRTGLAGYEQYF | TGTGCCACCAGCAGAACGGGACTAGCGGGCTACGAGCAGTACTTC
TRBJ1-1 | once | TRBV29-1 | . | CSAKQALPNTEAFF | TGCAGCGCGAAACAGGCCCTTCCGAACACTGAAGCTTTCTTT
TRBJ2-6 | . | TRBV5-8 | . | CASSFSGANVLTF | TGTGCCAGCAGCTTCAGTGGGGCCAACGTCCTGACTTTC
TRBJ2-7 | . | TRBV5-1 | TRBD2 | CASSPEGGAYEQYF | TGCGCCAGCAGTCCCGAGGGAGGGGCCTACGAGCAGTACTTC
TRBJ1-1 | . | TRBV30 | . | CAGQLNTEAFF | TGTGCCGGACAGTTGAACACTGAAGCTTTCTTT
TRBJ2-3 | . | TRBV27 | TRBD2 | CASSGLAGGTDTQYF | TGTGCCAGCAGTGGACTAGCGGGGGGCACAGATACGCAGTATTTT
TRBJ2-5 | . | TRBV5-1 | . | CASSYSGTPGETQYF | TGCGCCAGCAGCTATTCCGGGACTCCTGGAGAGACCCAGTACTTC
TRBJ2-7 | . | TRBV7-9 | TRBD2 | CASSFTSGFYEQYF | TGTGCCAGCAGCTTTACTAGCGGTTTCTACGAGCAGTACTTC
TRBJ1-4 | . | TRBV28 | . | CASSLTGRKLFF | TGTGCCAGCAGTTTGACAGGTCGAAAACTGTTTTTT
TRBJ2-3 | . | TRBV11-2 | TRBD1 | CASTQGAHTDTQYF | TGTGCCAGCACACAGGGGGCCCACACAGATACGCAGTATTTT
TRBJ2-1 | . | TRBV2 | . | CASSVEGYEQFF | TGTGCCAGCAGTGTTGAGGGCTATGAGCAGTTCTTC
TRBJ1-1 | . | TRBV30 | . | CAWNNPGREAFF | TGTGCCTGGAATAATCCGGGGAGAGAAGCTTTCTTT
TRBJ1-2 | . | TRBV11-2 | TRBD1 | CASSQPRTGVGYTF | TGTGCCAGCAGTCAACCCAGGACAGGGGTCGGCTACACCTTC
TRBJ1-2 | . | TRBV5-6 | TRBD1 | CASSLDQGASANYGYTF | TGTGCCAGCAGCTTGGATCAGGGGGCTAGTGCTAACTATGGCTACACCTTC
TRBJ2-1 | . | TRBV28 | TRBD2 | CASSITGGYNEQFF | TGTGCCAGCAGTATTACGGGGGGCTACAATGAGCAGTTCTTC
TRBJ2-3 | . | TRBV7-2 | . | CASSATWNTDTQYF | TGTGCCAGCAGCGCGACTTGGAACACAGATACGCAGTATTTT
TRBJ1-6 | . | TRBV6-5 | TRBD1 | CASRTGGSYNSPLHF | TGTGCCAGCAGGACAGGGGGCTCCTATAATTCACCCCTCCACTTT
TRBJ2-3 | . | TRBV10-3 | . | CAISWQLETSTDTQYF | TGTGCCATCAGCTGGCAGCTGGAGACTAGCACAGATACGCAGTATTTT
TRBJ1-1 | . | TRBV27 | TRBD1 | CASSLYTGGTEAFF | TGTGCCAGCAGTTTATACACAGGGGGTACTGAAGCTTTCTTT
TRBJ2-5 | . | TRBV5-1 | . | CASSLVQAAQETQYF | TGCGCCAGCAGCTTGGTGCAAGCCGCCCAAGAGACCCAGTACTTC
TRBJ1-4 | . | TRBV11-3 | . | CASRDRPNEKLFF | TGTGCCAGCAGAGACAGGCCCAATGAAAAACTGTTTTTT
TRBJ1-3 | . | TRBV15 | TRBD1 | CATSVYRGSGNTIYF | TGTGCCACCAGCGTTTACAGGGGGTCTGGAAACACCATATATTTT
TRBJ2-7 | . | TRBV2 | TRBD1 | CASRGTGVFYEQYF | TGTGCCAGCAGAGGGACAGGGGTCTTCTACGAGCAGTACTTC
TRBJ2-2 | . | TRBV7-3 | TRBD1 | CASSMTGKNTGELFF | TGTGCCAGCAGCATGACAGGGAAGAACACCGGGGAGCTGTTTTTT
TRBJ2-1 | . | TRBV4-1 | TRBD1 | CASSLIGQGQYYNEQFF | TGCGCCAGCAGCCTTATAGGACAGGGACAATACTACAATGAGCAGTTCTTC
TRBJ2-2 | once | TRBV28 | TRBD1 | CASSFRDRGNTGELFF | TGTGCCAGCAGTTTCCGAGACAGGGGGAACACCGGGGAGCTGTTTTTT
TRBJ2-7 | once | TRBV6-5 | TRBD2 | CASKPGGLGAYEQYF | TGTGCCAGCAAACCGGGAGGCCTGGGTGCCTACGAGCAGTACTTC
TRBJ1-5 | . | TRBV28 | . | CASSLFMPGGYAGKVSNQPQHF | TGTGCCAGCAGTTTATTCATGCCTGGGGGGTACGCGGGGAAGGTTTCCAATCAGCCCCAGCATTTT
TRBJ1-1 | . | TRBV7-6 | . | CASSLLAGMNTEAFF | TGTGCCAGCAGCTTATTGGCAGGTATGAACACTGAAGCTTTCTTT
TRBJ2-7 | . | TRBV3-1/TRBV3-2 | TRBD1 | CASSRNGQVYEQYF | TGTGCCAGCAGCCGGAACGGACAGGTCTACGAGCAGTACTTC
TRBJ2-4 | . | TRBV6-1 | TRBD2 | CASSESPSGPKNIQYF | TGTGCCAGCAGTGAAAGCCCTAGCGGCCCCAAAAACATTCAGTACTTC
TRBJ1-2 | . | TRBV18 | . | CASSTTTGSGSEGYGYTF | TGTGCCAGCTCAACCACGACGGGCTCGGGATCGGAGGGCTATGGCTACACCTTC
TRBJ2-7 | once | TRBV19 | . | CASSADRVRNSYEQYF | TGTGCCAGTAGTGCCGACCGGGTCCGTAACTCCTACGAGCAGTACTTC
TRBJ1-4 | . | TRBV5-1 | . | CASSPGGSEKLFF | TGCGCCAGCAGCCCGGGGGGGAGTGAAAAACTGTTTTTT
TRBJ1-4 | . | TRBV2 | . | CASKLWSTGTDEKLFF | TGTGCCAGCAAGTTGTGGTCCACAGGTACTGATGAAAAACTGTTTTTT
TRBJ1-4 | few | TRBV15 | TRBD1 | CATSFRGQGASEKLFF | TGTGCCACCAGCTTCCGAGGACAGGGGGCGAGCGAAAAACTGTTTTTT
TRBJ1-6 | . | TRBV5-6 | . | CASSFRETNSPLHF | TGTGCCAGCAGCTTCAGGGAAACGAATTCACCCCTCCACTTT
TRBJ1-2 | . | TRBV7-8 | . | CASSHSRDYGYTF | TGTGCCAGCAGCCATTCCCGAGACTATGGCTACACCTTC
TRBJ2-2 | . | TRBV27 | TRBD1 | CASSSYRTGPTGELFF | TGTGCCAGCAGTTCATACCGGACAGGGCCGACCGGGGAGCTGTTTTTT
TRBJ1-5 | . | TRBV6-5 | . | CASSQRGNQPQHF | TGTGCCAGCAGCCAAAGGGGTAATCAGCCCCAGCATTTT
TRBJ1-6 | once | TRBV4-2 | . | CASSQGDTGYSPLHF | TGTGCCAGCAGCCAAGGGGACACTGGTTATTCACCCCTCCACTTT
TRBJ2-7 | . | TRBV27 | . | CASRPGYSYEQYF | TGTGCCAGCCGCCCGGGGTACTCCTACGAGCAGTACTTC
TRBJ1-2 | . | TRBV30 | TRBD1 | CAWSREQGEYGYTF | TGTGCCTGGAGCCGAGAGCAGGGGGAATATGGCTACACCTTC
TRBJ2-3 | . | TRBV18 | . | CASSPTRPGGLGTDTQYF | TGTGCCAGCTCACCCACCCGGCCGGGGGGCCTCGGCACAGATACGCAGTATTTT
TRBJ1-4 | . | TRBV4-1 | . | CASSQEGQFNEKLFF | TGCGCCAGCAGCCAAGAGGGGCAGTTTAATGAAAAACTGTTTTTT
TRBJ1-2 | . | TRBV19 | TRBD1 | CASTPGTGNGYTF | TGTGCCAGTACCCCTGGGACAGGAAATGGCTACACCTTC
TRBJ1-1 | . | TRBV6-4 | TRBD1 | CASRPQTGGEAFF | TGTGCCAGCAGGCCCCAAACAGGGGGCGAAGCTTTCTTT
TRBJ1-1 | once | TRBV20-1 | TRBD1 | CSASSGQGSGTEAFF | TGCAGTGCGAGTTCCGGACAGGGGAGCGGGACTGAAGCTTTCTTT